The 16 T cell receptor beta chains given below trace back to one sample, sequenced in a study of cytomegalovirus exposure and HLA in healthy donors. 13 Jbeta primers and 60 Vbeta primers were used for the PCR. Clones were sequenced by immunoSEQ multiplex PCR, and TCRdb holds only the in-frame ones, with some missing. The data show 180,000 or so clones, nearly 80% seen once. The sequenced sample consisted of PBMCs. Receptors were obtained from a man in his forties or fifties in good health and CMV-seropositive.

This clone was seen a handful of times. J is TRBJ2-7 and V is TRBV28; 7 bases are shared with TRBD2. This CDR3 has 15 residues. The V and J ends lost 5 bases and 4 bases, in that order; junction bases with no gene match: 11. Germline CDR1 reads MDHEN; CDR2 reads SYDVKM. The chain's CDR3 is CASSPLAGEVYEQYF. DNA for the CDR3: TGTGCCAGCAGTCCCTTGGCGGGGGAAGTGTACGAGCAGTACTTC.

As concerns this clone: The junction and the germline gene differ at one end; a read error may be behind it. The chain is built from TRBV6-5 and TRBJ2-7; 13 positions match TRBD2. Per the germline V gene, CDR1 is MNHEY and CDR2 is SVGAGI. CDR3 length equals 14 residues. The CDR3 DNA sequence: TGTGCCAGCAGAGGGACTAGCGGGGTTTACGGGCAGTACTTC. Its protein is CASRGTSGVYGQYF.

This clone was detected a few times. The genes are TRBV15 and TRBJ2-7, with TRBD1 matching 7 bases. Germline lookup yields CDR1 LNHNV and CDR2 YYDKDF (reference sequence). Trimming took 0 bases from V and 5 from J; bases not matched to a gene: 7. The CDR3 runs 15 residues. Here the CDR3 reads CATSRDGTVGHEQYF. The CDR3 DNA is TGTGCCACCAGCAGAGACGGGACAGTGGGCCACGAGCAGTACTTC.

Only a few counts were recorded for this clone. The chain uses TRBV5-4 and TRBJ1-1, with D possibly being TRBD1 (5 bases). Germline values: CDR1 SGHNT, CDR2 YYREEE (reference sequence). CDR3 length equals 15 residues. V was cut by 0 bases and J by 0 bases, with 9 bases left in between. The chain's CDR3 is CASSLDPQVNTEAFF. CDR3 bases: TGTGCCAGCAGCTTGGACCCACAGGTGAACACTGAAGCTTTCTTT.

V gene TRBV27 combines with J gene TRBJ1-1, with 7 bases lining up with TRBD1. Germline CDR1 MNHEY, CDR2 SMNVEV (reference sequence). V lost 3 bases, J lost 1 base, and 2 bases stayed unmatched. The CDR3 runs 14 residues. CDR3 amino acids: CASSFHRGNTEAFF. The CDR3 nucleotides read TGTGCCAGCAGTTTTCACAGGGGGAACACTGAAGCTTTCTTT.

This chain links TRBV1 with TRBJ1-3; the table's TRBD1 call for D was not verified on the DNA. TRBV1 is noted as a pseudogene. This CDR3 region has 13 residues. CDR3 nucleotides: TGCACCAGCCGCCCAATCTCTGGAAACACCATATATTTT. Translation: CTSRPISGNTIYF.

CDR3 nucleotides: TGTGCCAGCAGCGTAGCGGGGGGAATCGGGGAGCTGTTTTTT. Its protein product is CASSVAGGIGELFF. The chain carries TRBV9 and TRBJ2-2; 7 bases line up with TRBD2. Germline CDR1 is SGDLS and CDR2 is YYNGEE. The V and J ends lost 0 bases and 7 bases, in that order; junction bases with no gene match: 3. The CDR3 covers 14 residues.

The V gene is TRBV6-6, the J gene TRBJ1-5; the match to TRBD1 covers 9 bases. V shed 5 bases, J shed 6 bases, and the junction held 8 bases outside the gene matches. CDR3 size: 15 residues. Germline assignment: CDR1 MNHNY and CDR2 SVGAGI (reference sequence). CDR3 in amino acids: CASSPRDRVGQPQHF. CDR3 nucleotides: TGTGCCAGCAGTCCCCGGGACAGGGTGGGTCAGCCCCAGCATTTT.

The chain is built from TRBV5-1 and TRBJ1-1; TRBD1 matches 8 bases. The V gene's germline CDR1 is SGHRS and CDR2 YFSETQ. CDR3 length: 15 residues. J gave up 0 bases and V 5 bases, and 6 bases lay outside the gene matches. CDR3 in DNA: TGCGCCAGCAGGCGCCAGGGGGCTTTGAACACTGAAGCTTTCTTT. Its protein product is CASRRQGALNTEAFF.

V gene TRBV29-1 combines with J gene TRBJ2-3, with D possibly TRBD2 on 5 matching bases. The CDR3 loop spans 15 amino acids. CDR1 SQVTM and CDR2 ANQGSEA come from the germline V gene. The germline V and J ends were trimmed by 7 bases and 1 base, with 18 bases remaining between them. The DNA for the CDR3 is TGCAGCGCCAATGGAGCGAGCGGAGGCACAGATACGCAGTATTTT. Protein sequence: CSANGASGGTDTQYF.

This clone turned up a few times. CDR3 in amino acids: CASSVYGGGVVGTDTQYF. CDR3 coding DNA: TGTGCCAGCAGCGTATACGGCGGGGGGGTTGTTGGCACAGATACGCAGTATTTT. The chain couples TRBV9 to TRBJ2-3; 9 nucleotides align to TRBD2. Germline V gives CDR1 SGDLS, CDR2 YYNGEE. This CDR3 is built from 18 residues. The trim removed 1 base at V and 1 base at J, leaving 10 bases unmatched.

The V gene is TRBV29-1, the J gene TRBJ1-2, with TRBD1 matching over 9 bases. This CDR3 has 17 amino acids. With V trimmed by 5 bases and J by 1 base, 14 bases remained unmatched. In germline, CDR1 is SQVTM, CDR2 ANQGSEA. The CDR3: CSVWVRDRAGINYGYTF. The CDR3 DNA is TGCAGCGTTTGGGTCCGGGACAGGGCGGGCATTAACTATGGCTACACCTTC. Based on the CDR3 plus reference TRBV29-1 and TRBJ1-2, the full variable domain is SAVISQKPSRDICQRGTSLTIQCQVDSQVTMMFWYRQQPGQSLTLIATANQGSEATYESGFVIDKFPISRPNLTFSTLTVSNMSPEDSSIYLCSVWVRDRAGINYGYTFGSGTRLTVV.

This chain uses TRBV10-1 with TRBJ1-4; D gene uncertain. Trimming took off 2 bases at V and 2 bases at J, with 12 bases between the two ends. Germline V CDR1 and CDR2: WNHNN, SYGVQD (reference sequence). The CDR3 is 16 amino acids. The CDR3 DNA is TGCGCCAGCAGTGAGGGAGGGTTTCCGACTAATGAAAAACTGTTTTTT. Amino acids: CASSEGGFPTNEKLFF.

The chain combines TRBV18 with TRBJ1-2; 7 bases map to TRBD1. In germline, CDR1 is KGHSH, CDR2 LQKENI. Germline trimming cut 3 bases from V and 4 bases from J; bases unmatched to any gene: 5. The CDR3 spans 14 residues. DNA of the CDR3: TGTGCCAGCTCACCGACTCGACAGGGCTATGGCTACACCTTC. Amino acids: CASSPTRQGYGYTF.

This clone has only one observation. This sequence joins TRBV29-1 and TRBJ2-7; the match to TRBD2 covers 12 bases. Germline V gene sequence: CDR1 SQVTM, CDR2 ANQGSEA. J gave up 2 bases and V 4 bases, and 3 bases lay outside the gene matches. The CDR3 loop spans 14 amino acids. The CDR3 region has the DNA TGCAGCGTTGGACTAGCGGGGGAAGCCTACGAGCAGTACTTC. This sequence encodes CSVGLAGEAYEQYF.

The chain has TRBV7-2 and TRBJ2-7; TRBD1 aligns across 10 bases. CDR1 and CDR2 from the germline V gene are SGHTA and FQGNSA. The ends lost 3 bases at V and 2 bases at J; junction bases unmatched: 4. CDR3 length: 15 residues. The CDR3 spells CASSFGGTGAYEQYF. The CDR3, as DNA: TGTGCCAGCAGCTTTGGCGGGACAGGGGCCTACGAGCAGTACTTC.